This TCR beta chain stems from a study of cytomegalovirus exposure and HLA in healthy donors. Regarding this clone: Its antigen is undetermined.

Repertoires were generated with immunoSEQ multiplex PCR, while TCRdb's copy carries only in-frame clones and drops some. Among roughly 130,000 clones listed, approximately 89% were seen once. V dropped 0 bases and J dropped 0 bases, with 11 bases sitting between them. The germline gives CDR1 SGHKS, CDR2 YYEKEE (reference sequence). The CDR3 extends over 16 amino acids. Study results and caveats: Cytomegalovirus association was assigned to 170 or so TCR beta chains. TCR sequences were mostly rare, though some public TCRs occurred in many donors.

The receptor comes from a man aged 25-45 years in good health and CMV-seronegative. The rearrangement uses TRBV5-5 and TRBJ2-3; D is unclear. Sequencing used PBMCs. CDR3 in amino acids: CASSLVPGPSTDTQYF. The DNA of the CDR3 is TGTGCCAGCAGCTTGGTTCCGGGTCCTAGCACAGATACGCAGTATTTT. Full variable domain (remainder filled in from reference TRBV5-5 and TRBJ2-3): DAGVTQSPTHLIKTRGQQVTLRCSPISGHKSVSWYQQVLGQGPQFIFQYYEKEERGRGNFPDRFSARQFPNYSSELNVNALLLGDSALYLCASSLVPGPSTDTQYFGPGTRLTVL.